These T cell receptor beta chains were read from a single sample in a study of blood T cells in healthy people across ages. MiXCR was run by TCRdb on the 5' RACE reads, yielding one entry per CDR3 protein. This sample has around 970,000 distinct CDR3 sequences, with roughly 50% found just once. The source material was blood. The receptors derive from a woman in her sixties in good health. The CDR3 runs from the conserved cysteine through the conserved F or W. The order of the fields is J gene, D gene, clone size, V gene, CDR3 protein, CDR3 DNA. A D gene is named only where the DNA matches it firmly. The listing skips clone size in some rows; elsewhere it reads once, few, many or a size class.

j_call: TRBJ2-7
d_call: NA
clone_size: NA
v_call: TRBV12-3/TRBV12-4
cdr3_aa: CASSPYREGSYEQYF
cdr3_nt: TGTGCCAGCAGCCCCTACAGGGAAGGCTCCTACGAGCAGTACTTC

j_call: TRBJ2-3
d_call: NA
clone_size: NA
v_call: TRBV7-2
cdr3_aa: CASSSPHTDTQYF
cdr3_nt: TGTGCCAGCAGCTCCCCTCACACAGATACGCAGTATTTT

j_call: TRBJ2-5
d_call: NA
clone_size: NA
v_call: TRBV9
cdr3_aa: CASSAGTVNQETQYF
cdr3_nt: TGTGCCAGCAGCGCCGGGACGGTGAACCAAGAGACCCAGTACTTC

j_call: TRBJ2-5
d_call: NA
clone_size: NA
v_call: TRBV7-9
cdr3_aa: CATGGSKDETQYF
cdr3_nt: TGTGCTACCGGAGGGAGTAAGGATGAGACCCAGTACTTC

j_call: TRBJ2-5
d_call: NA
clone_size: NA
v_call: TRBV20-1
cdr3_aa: CSAEGRQETQYF
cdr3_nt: TGCAGTGCGGAGGGACGCCAAGAGACCCAGTACTTC

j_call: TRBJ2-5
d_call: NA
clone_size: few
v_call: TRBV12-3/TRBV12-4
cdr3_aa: CASSLFVIQETQYF
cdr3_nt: TGTGCCAGCAGTTTATTTGTGATACAAGAGACCCAGTACTTC

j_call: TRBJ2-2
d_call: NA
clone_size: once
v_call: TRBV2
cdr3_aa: CASRQTNTGELFF
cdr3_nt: TGTGCCAGCAGACAGACGAACACCGGGGAGCTGTTTTTT

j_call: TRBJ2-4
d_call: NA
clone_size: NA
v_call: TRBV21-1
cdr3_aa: CASSKSCSIQGFQYF
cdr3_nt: TGTGCCAGCAGCAAAAGTTGCAGCATACAAGGATTTCAGTACTTC

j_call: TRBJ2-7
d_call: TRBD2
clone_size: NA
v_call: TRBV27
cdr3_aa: CASSRGTSGYNEQYF
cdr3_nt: TGTGCCAGCAGCCGCGGGACTAGCGGGTACAATGAGCAGTACTTC

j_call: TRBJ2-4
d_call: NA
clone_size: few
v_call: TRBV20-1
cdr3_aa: CSARPLRGAGNIQYF
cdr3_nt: TGCAGTGCTAGGCCACTCCGAGGGGCGGGAAACATTCAGTACTTC

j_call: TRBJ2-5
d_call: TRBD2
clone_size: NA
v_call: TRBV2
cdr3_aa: CAGGRAGRQETQYF
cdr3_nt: TGTGCCGGTGGGAGGGCAGGGCGGCAAGAGACCCAGTACTTC

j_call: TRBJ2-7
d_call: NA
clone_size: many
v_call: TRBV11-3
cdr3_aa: CASSARGSYEQYF
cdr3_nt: TGTGCCAGCAGCGCCCGGGGTTCCTACGAGCAGTACTTC

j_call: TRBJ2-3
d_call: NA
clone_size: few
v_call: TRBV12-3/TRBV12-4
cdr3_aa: CASSLQGYGAAWYF
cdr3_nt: TGTGCCAGCAGTCTACAGGGTTATGGTGCTGCGTGGTATTTT

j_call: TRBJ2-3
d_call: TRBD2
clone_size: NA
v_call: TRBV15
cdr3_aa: CATIAEREGRYTQYF
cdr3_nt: TGTGCCACCATTGCGGAGCGGGAGGGCCGGTATACGCAGTATTTT

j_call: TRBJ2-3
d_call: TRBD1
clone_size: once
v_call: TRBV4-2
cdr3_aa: CASSQSGQGDSDTQYF
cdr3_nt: TGTGCCAGCAGCCAGAGCGGACAGGGAGATTCAGATACGCAGTATTTT

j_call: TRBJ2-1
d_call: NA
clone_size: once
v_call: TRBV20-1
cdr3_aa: CSARDRLHSYEQFF
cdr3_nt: TGCAGTGCTAGAGATAGACTACACTCCTACGAGCAGTTCTTC

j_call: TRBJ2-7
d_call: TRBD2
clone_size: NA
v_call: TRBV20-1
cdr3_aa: CSARDPGTSGIIDEQYF
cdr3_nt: TGCAGTGCTAGAGACCCTGGGACTAGCGGGATAATTGACGAGCAGTACTTC

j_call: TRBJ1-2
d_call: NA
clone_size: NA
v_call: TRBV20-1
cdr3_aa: CSARGPYGYTF
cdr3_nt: TGCAGTGCCAGGGGCCCTTATGGCTACACCTTC

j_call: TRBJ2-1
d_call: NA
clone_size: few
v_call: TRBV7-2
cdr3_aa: CASTQTPNEQFF
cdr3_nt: TGTGCCAGCACCCAAACCCCCAATGAGCAGTTCTTC

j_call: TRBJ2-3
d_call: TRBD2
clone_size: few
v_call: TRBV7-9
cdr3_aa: CASSLALRGRAEDTQYF
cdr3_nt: TGTGCCAGCAGCTTAGCGTTGCGCGGGAGGGCGGAAGATACGCAGTATTTT

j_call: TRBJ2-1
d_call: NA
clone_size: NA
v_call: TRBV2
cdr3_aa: CASSEDLDLYNEQFF
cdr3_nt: TGTGCCAGCAGTGAAGATTTAGACCTATACAATGAGCAGTTCTTC

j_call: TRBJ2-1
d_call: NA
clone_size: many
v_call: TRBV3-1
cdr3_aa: CASSQLDLAYNEQFF
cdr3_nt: TGTGCCAGCAGCCAACTGGACCTGGCCTACAATGAGCAGTTCTTC

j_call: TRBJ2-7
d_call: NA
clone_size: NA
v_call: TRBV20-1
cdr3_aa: CSARQGCEQYF
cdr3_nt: TGCAGTGCTAGACAGGGATGCGAGCAGTACTTC

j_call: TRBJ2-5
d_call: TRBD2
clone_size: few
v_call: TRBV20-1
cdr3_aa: CSAAGTSAFRTQETQYF
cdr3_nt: TGCAGTGCTGCCGGGACTAGCGCGTTTCGAACCCAAGAGACCCAGTACTTC

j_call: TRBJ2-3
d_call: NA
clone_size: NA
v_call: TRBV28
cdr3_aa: CASSSGGPVDTQYF
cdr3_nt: TGTGCCAGCTCCTCCGGAGGGCCGGTGGATACGCAGTATTTT

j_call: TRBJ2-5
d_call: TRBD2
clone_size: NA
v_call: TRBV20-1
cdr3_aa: CSASGGGRRETQYF
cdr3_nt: TGCAGTGCTAGCGGAGGCGGGAGACGGGAGACCCAGTACTTC

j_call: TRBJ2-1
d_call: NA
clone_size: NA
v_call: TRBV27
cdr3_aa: CASSWRVTGTQLREQFF
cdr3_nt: TGTGCCAGCAGTTGGCGAGTTACCGGGACACAATTGCGGGAGCAGTTCTTC

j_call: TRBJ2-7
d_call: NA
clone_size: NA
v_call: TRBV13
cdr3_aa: CANSPGPTYEQYF
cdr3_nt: TGTGCCAACAGCCCAGGACCGACCTACGAGCAGTACTTC

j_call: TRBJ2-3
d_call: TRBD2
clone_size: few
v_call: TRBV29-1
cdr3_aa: CSVLTSGRAFSHTDTQYF
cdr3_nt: TGCAGCGTTTTGACTAGCGGGAGGGCCTTTTCACACACAGATACGCAGTATTTT

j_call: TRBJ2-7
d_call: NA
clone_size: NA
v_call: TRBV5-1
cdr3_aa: CASSLAGDADEQYF
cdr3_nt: TGCGCCAGCAGCTTGGCGGGAGACGCGGATGAGCAGTACTTC

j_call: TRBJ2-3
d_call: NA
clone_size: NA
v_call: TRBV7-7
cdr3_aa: CASSSQITDTQYF
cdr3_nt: TGTGCCAGCAGCTCCCAAATCACAGATACGCAGTATTTT

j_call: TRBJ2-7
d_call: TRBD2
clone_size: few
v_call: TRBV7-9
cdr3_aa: CASSQGTSGMGEQYF
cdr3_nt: TGTGCCAGCAGCCAGGGGACTAGCGGGATGGGCGAGCAGTACTTC

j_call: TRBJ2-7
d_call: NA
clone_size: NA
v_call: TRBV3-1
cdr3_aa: CASSQDPTREREQYF
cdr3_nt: TGTGCCAGCAGCCAAGATCCAACGAGGGAGAGGGAGCAGTACTTC

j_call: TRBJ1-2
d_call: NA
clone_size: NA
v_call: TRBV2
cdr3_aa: CASSGGAYGYTF
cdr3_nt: TGTGCCAGCAGTGGAGGGGCCTATGGCTACACCTTC

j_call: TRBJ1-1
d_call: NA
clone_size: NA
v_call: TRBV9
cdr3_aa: CASSEWGDTEAFF
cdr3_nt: TGTGCCAGCAGCGAATGGGGGGACACTGAAGCTTTCTTT

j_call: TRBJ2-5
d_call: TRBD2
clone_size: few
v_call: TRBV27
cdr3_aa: CASRGEGRRETQYF
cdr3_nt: TGTGCCAGCAGAGGGGAGGGCCGTAGGGAGACCCAGTACTTC

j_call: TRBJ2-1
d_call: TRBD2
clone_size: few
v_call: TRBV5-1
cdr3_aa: CASSFDGRGYNEQFF
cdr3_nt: TGCGCCAGCAGCTTCGACGGGAGGGGGTACAATGAGCAGTTCTTC

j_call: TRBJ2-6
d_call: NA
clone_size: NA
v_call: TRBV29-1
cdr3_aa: CSVAGTRGANVLTF
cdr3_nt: TGCAGCGTTGCGGGGACGAGGGGGGCCAACGTCCTGACTTTC

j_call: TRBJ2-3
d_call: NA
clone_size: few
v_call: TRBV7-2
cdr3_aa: CASSLWLATDTQYF
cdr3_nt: TGTGCCAGCAGCTTATGGCTAGCGACAGATACGCAGTATTTT

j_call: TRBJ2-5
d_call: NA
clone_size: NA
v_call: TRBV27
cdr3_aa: CASASGHGARDQETQYF
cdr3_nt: TGTGCCAGCGCCTCAGGTCACGGGGCGCGCGACCAAGAGACCCAGTACTTC

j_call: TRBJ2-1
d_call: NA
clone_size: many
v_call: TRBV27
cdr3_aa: CASSLIGLSNEQFF
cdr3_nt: TGTGCCAGCAGTTTAATAGGTCTGTCCAATGAGCAGTTCTTC

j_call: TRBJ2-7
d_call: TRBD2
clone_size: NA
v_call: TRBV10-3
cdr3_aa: CAISESAGGAYEQYF
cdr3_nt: TGTGCCATCAGTGAGTCAGCGGGAGGCGCCTACGAGCAGTACTTC

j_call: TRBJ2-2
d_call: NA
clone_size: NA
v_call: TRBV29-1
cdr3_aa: CSVEETLNTGELFF
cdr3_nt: TGCAGCGTTGAAGAGACCCTAAACACCGGGGAGCTGTTTTTT

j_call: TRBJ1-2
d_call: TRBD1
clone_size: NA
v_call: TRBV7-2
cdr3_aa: CASSLGGQLDANYGYTF
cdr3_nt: TGTGCCAGCAGCTTAGGGGGACAGCTTGATGCTAACTATGGCTACACCTTC

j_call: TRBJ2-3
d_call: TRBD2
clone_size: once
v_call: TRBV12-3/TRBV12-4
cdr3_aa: CASRPLTSGGTDTQYF
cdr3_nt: TGTGCCAGCAGACCCTTAACTAGCGGAGGCACAGATACGCAGTATTTT

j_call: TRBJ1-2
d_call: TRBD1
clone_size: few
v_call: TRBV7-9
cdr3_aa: CASSQTDRVGGYTF
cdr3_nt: TGTGCCAGCAGCCAAACCGACAGGGTTGGCGGCTACACCTTC